These T cell receptor beta chains were read from a single sample in a study of cytotoxic CD8 clonotypes in ibrutinib-treated CLL. Some clones are missing from TCRdb's copy, which holds only in-frame ones; the method was immunoSEQ multiplex PCR. This table holds 300,000 to 350,000 clones, about 77% found once. This specimen was PBMCs, taken before ibrutinib treatment. The receptors shown here come from a human donor with chronic lymphocytic leukemia. Both conserved end residues are part of each CDR3. Each record gives: V gene, clone size, CDR3 protein. Not all rows give a size; the values are once, few, many and, for expanded clones, a class.

V gene: TRBV7-8; clone size: NA; CDR3 protein: CASSPTMGQGTEAFF
V gene: TRBV30; clone size: NA; CDR3 protein: CAWSVLTGAGEQYF
V gene: TRBV20-1; clone size: NA; CDR3 protein: CSARAGEPQHF
V gene: TRBV5-1; clone size: NA; CDR3 protein: CASSLIFGGSSYEQYF
V gene: TRBV28; clone size: NA; CDR3 protein: CASRSQGVTMNTEAFF
V gene: TRBV6-1; clone size: NA; CDR3 protein: CASKDRLNQPQHF
V gene: TRBV11-3; clone size: NA; CDR3 protein: CASSLTQNNEQFF
V gene: TRBV2; clone size: NA; CDR3 protein: CASSGLQGQTYEQYF
V gene: TRBV30; clone size: NA; CDR3 protein: CAWSPPGLARDTQYF
V gene: TRBV11-2; clone size: once; CDR3 protein: CASRKTGATEAFF
V gene: TRBV30; clone size: NA; CDR3 protein: CAWSVARGSDNQPQHF
V gene: TRBV6-1; clone size: NA; CDR3 protein: CASSDWTGRAEAFF
V gene: TRBV6-6; clone size: few; CDR3 protein: CASSYGNAGQSYEQYF
V gene: TRBV11-2; clone size: NA; CDR3 protein: CASSFIAIKSPGELFF
V gene: TRBV19; clone size: NA; CDR3 protein: CASSIDRGLSYNEQFF
V gene: TRBV5-1; clone size: NA; CDR3 protein: CASSLRGRGEKLFF
V gene: TRBV4-2; clone size: NA; CDR3 protein: CASSQDEWDYNEQFF
V gene: TRBV7-8; clone size: NA; CDR3 protein: CASSFPRQTNSYEQYF
V gene: TRBV2; clone size: NA; CDR3 protein: CASSAGTGGEQYF
V gene: TRBV19; clone size: NA; CDR3 protein: CASRQTGFAKNIQYF
V gene: TRBV5-4; clone size: NA; CDR3 protein: CASSPISSGRVTQYF
V gene: TRBV15; clone size: NA; CDR3 protein: CATSRARGETQYF
V gene: TRBV9; clone size: once; CDR3 protein: CASSGWDSQVQYF
V gene: TRBV6-6; clone size: NA; CDR3 protein: CASSYSTIDQPQHF
V gene: TRBV28; clone size: once; CDR3 protein: CASRVPQGYTEAFF
V gene: TRBV6-5; clone size: NA; CDR3 protein: CASSQGLAGSYEQYF
V gene: TRBV6-1; clone size: NA; CDR3 protein: CASRRGNTIYF
V gene: TRBV18; clone size: NA; CDR3 protein: CASSPAGQLHTDTQYF
V gene: TRBV9; clone size: NA; CDR3 protein: CASSVEVGSSGNTIYF
V gene: TRBV27; clone size: once; CDR3 protein: CASSYSPGKNEQYF
V gene: TRBV27; clone size: NA; CDR3 protein: CASSTGASNQPQHF
V gene: TRBV30; clone size: NA; CDR3 protein: CAWSLGLADNEQFF
V gene: TRBV6-1; clone size: NA; CDR3 protein: CASSGQAYTDTQYF
V gene: TRBV19; clone size: NA; CDR3 protein: CASTRAHRGIIYEQYF
V gene: TRBV20-1; clone size: NA; CDR3 protein: CSARQDYGYTF
V gene: TRBV28; clone size: NA; CDR3 protein: CASSLWLGETEKLFF
V gene: TRBV29-1; clone size: NA; CDR3 protein: CSVVGQGRELFF